This entry concerns a single T cell receptor (beta chain). Its antigen target is currently unknown. No much larger clonotype is one base removed from it; base qualities were not supplied. The cohort comprised fewer than 750 healthy bone marrow donors. At the time of sampling, every cohort member was nominally healthy, though immune exposures that went unrecorded were likely present. The donor was CMV seronegative and belonged to the group of approximately 320 seronegative cohort members. Every donor gave a peripheral blood sample, and the peripheral blood mononuclear cells from that sample were used for TCR beta sequencing. Genomic DNA extraction from the blood cell samples was performed with the Qiagen DNeasy Blood Extraction Kit. This entry belongs to a study of cytomegalovirus exposure and HLA in healthy donors (dated by TCRdb to the late 2010s). Looking at the study overall: According to an earlier analysis of 450 to 650 of the donors, about 190 million T cells yielded 117 million unique TCR beta sequences and about 300 Gb of sequence data. About 330 gigabases of sequencing data and 91 million or so unique TCR sequences made up an early release that covered approximately 700 HLA-typed donors. The genetic ancestry cluster associated with self-reported Caucasian donors included 65% to 90% of the roughly 390 genotyped donors. The study was designed to test whether signatures of past pathogen exposure could be identified by cataloging public T cell receptors. The study used immunosequencing to profile the T cell repertoires of approximately 650 subjects and linked those repertoires to cytomegalovirus serostatus. A separate validation cohort of some 130 different subjects was used in addition to the roughly 720-subject first cohort. To predict cytomegalovirus infection status, the study combined high-throughput TCR immunosequencing, statistical association of individual TCRs with disease status, and machine learning. To study patterns of TCR occurrence, a later analysis re-analyzed previously published TCR beta repertoires from 600 to 750 donors and added high-resolution HLA genotyping. Rather than using new phenotypic data, the later analysis identified candidate immune exposures from TCR beta sequences and from how often those sequences occurred across donors. An earlier analysis of 587 of the donors applied high-throughput TCR beta sequencing to assess whether each TCR beta V gene segment acted as functional or pseudogenic. Alongside the repertoire data, information on donor age, sex, ethnicity and CMV serostatus was compiled. A later genetic analysis took genome-wide SNP genotypes for about 60% of the roughly 670 donors and used that subset as a discovery cohort. Every repertoire in the discovery cohort had been generated on one and the same sequencing platform. HLA typing covered class I and class II loci at four-digit resolution. The number of donors typed differed by locus, with about 629-630 for A, B, C, DRB1 and DQB1, roughly 520 for DQA1, some 570 for DPA1, and over 400 for DPB1. Four or five DR-DQ haplotypes were treated as single units for association and clustering because of strong linkage in the cohort. Among roughly 400 genotyped donors of the cohort, an average of around 240,000 unique TCR beta nucleotide sequences was sequenced per donor, of which roughly 17% were non-productive.

Preparation of the library involved the immunoSEQ multiplex PCR assay. For the multiplex PCR, a mixture combining 60 forward primers for TCR Vbeta segments and 13 reverse primers for TCR Jbeta segments was used. The CDR3 region of rearranged TCR beta genes was amplified from genomic DNA with a multiplex PCR assay. Amplified TCR beta libraries were sequenced as 87-base-pair reads on the Illumina HiSeq System. Per the source publication's procedure: A later analysis counted about 82 million unique TCR beta chains across the roughly 700 repertoires, and some 11 million of these chains were shared by at least two donors. To remove PCR and sequencing errors, raw reads were error-corrected and collapsed into unique sequences using a nearest-neighbor algorithm that merged closely related sequences. V, D and J gene segments were assigned by aligning CDR3 sequences to IMGT reference sequences. Each retained sequence needed at least a six-nucleotide match to both a V gene segment and a J gene segment. Rearrangements were classified as productive when the CDR3 lacked stop codons and remained in frame with V and J, and all other rearrangements were classified as non-productive. Following IMGT convention, CDR3 was defined as the stretch from the second conserved V-encoded cysteine to the conserved J-encoded phenylalanine. The earlier analysis of 587 of the donors excluded any sequence lacking an unambiguous match to a single V gene segment. An earlier analysis of 587 of the donors called V segments functional above 56.7% productive rearrangements and segregating when the between-donor standard deviation exceeded 5%. A statistical classification framework was developed to diagnose cytomegalovirus status using the catalog of TCR beta chain sequences. A later analysis assigned V and J genes by comparing TCR nucleotide sequences with IMGT/GENE-DB human TR gene sequences. The TCRdist pipeline was used in a later analysis to assign CDR3 sequences and most-parsimonious VDJ recombination scenarios. In a later analysis, each TCR beta chain was defined by its CDR3 amino acid sequence together with its V-gene family, and reads without a unique V-gene family were excluded. In a later analysis, nearly 600 highly shared, low-generation-probability nucleotide sequences were removed to address suspected cross-contamination and a sequencing artifact. In a later analysis, a clonal expansion index was calculated for each public chain from normalized within-repertoire ranks of inferred template counts. A later analysis computed generation probabilities with a VDJ recombination model fitted to out-of-frame rearrangements, and checked the results against IGoR. A later analysis scored TCR-TCR, TCR-HLA and TCR-CMV co-occurrence with hypergeometric tests, applying a repertoire-size bias correction to TCR pairs. A later analysis estimated false discovery rates by permuting HLA or CMV assignments 20 times. In a later analysis, co-occurring TCRs were grouped with DBSCAN, and TCRdist sequence similarity was added when clustering was performed within HLA-allele-positive subsets. Repertoires with fewer than 30,000 or more than 120,000 public chains, plus five repertoires with anomalous nucleotide sharing, were excluded from co-occurrence clustering. Imported from immuneACCESS, the table was reduced by TCRdb to in-frame sequences with V and J called. These copies leave out some clones; in studies compared against another copy, an unresolved V gene accounts for under half, and the cause of the remainder is not known. V and J calls and clone size follow that table, whereas D and trimming were derived from the DNA. This sample has about 190,000 clones in its table, and around 80% of those were observed once. The ten largest account for roughly 1.1% of the sample.

Study-wide conclusions, independent of this receptor: A few of the identified cytomegalovirus-associated TCR beta chains were confirmed in vitro to be specific for cytomegalovirus antigens. Correlated functional status among segregating V segments might be attributable to linkage disequilibrium, but an unknown experimental factor could not be ruled out. V-gene and J-gene trimming of TCR beta chains was associated with a missense DCLRE1C variant in a later genetic analysis, and the association was replicated in an independent cohort. A further reported finding was that TCR beta sequences accurately predicted the HLA-A and HLA-B alleles for most subjects in the first cohort. In this cohort, only TCR beta chains were sequenced, and detectable features were limited by the absence of alpha or paired-chain data. CMV serostatus was the only immune exposure information available for the cohort. While some public TCRs were present in many individuals, most TCR sequences turned up only very rarely across donors. Assigning TCR associations to individual alleles was difficult when HLA alleles, especially DR and DQ, strongly co-occurred. A cluster of highly shared sequence variants was judged likely to be a technical artifact of the sequencing pipeline. Compared with the approximately 720-donor mean, donors in an Asian-associated ancestry cluster had fewer N-insertions in productive TCRs, according to a later genetic analysis. In a later analysis, several top co-occurrence clusters were reported to appear linked to parvovirus B19, influenza, CMV and Epstein-Barr virus. Broadly in line with IMGT annotations, most TCR beta V segments showed up in productive rearrangements about 90% or about 30% of the time in an earlier analysis of several hundred of the donors. According to a later analysis, most CMV-associated TCR beta chains appeared to be HLA-restricted, and the HLA associations seemed to be driven largely by CMV exposure. The authors suggested that the approach could potentially be generalized to other disease states and immunological phenotypes. Presence/absence analyses assumed roughly uniform sequencing depth across donors, an assumption that may not hold. In a later analysis, TCR association rates were found to vary across HLA loci, with the most associated TCRs seen for DRB1 alleles and the fewest for HLA-C alleles. In both the original and validation cohorts, the classifier was reported to diagnose cytomegalovirus status with high specificity and sensitivity. The study listed approximately 150 TCR beta chains as associated with cytomegalovirus. Roughly 15 rarely observed V segments, including chromosome 9 orphons, were excluded from the earlier analysis of almost 600 of the donors because counts were too low. HLA typing was unavailable for some donors at each locus, so association tests used only the typed subset. In a later analysis, HLA-associated TCR beta chains were found to be more clonally expanded and to have lower generation probabilities than equally common non-associated chains. A later analysis associated about 18,000 TCR beta sequences with specific HLA alleles at a false discovery rate of 0.05.

This TCR came from a woman between 35 and 50 years old in good health and CMV-seronegative. The source material was PBMCs.

The DNA sequence reads TGTGCCAGTAGTATAAGGGGGTGGGGACAGGGCCGCCAAGAGACCCAGTACTTC. This is translated as CASSIRGWGQGRQETQYF. This receptor chain uses TRBV19 and TRBJ2-5, with TRBD1 identical over 9 junction bases. Ends trimmed: V by 2 bases, J by 1 base; bases unmatched to a gene: 11. From its cysteine to its phenylalanine, the CDR3 spans 18 amino acids. Of all the DNA, just the CDR3 is kept, 54 bases in frame from base 1. CDR1 and CDR2, per the germline V gene (reference sequence), are LNHDA and SQIVND.